A selection of T cell receptor beta chains follows, all from one sample in a study of response to subunit inactivated influenza vaccine. TCRdb used MiXCR to reprocess the RT-PCR reads, holding one entry per CDR3 protein. This table has about 700,000 distinct CDR3 sequences, 14% appearing once. Material: PBMCs from blood, obtained 14 to 15 days before vaccination. The receptors were sampled from a man between 45 and 60 years old who received an inactivated influenza vaccine. The CDR3 runs from the conserved cysteine through the conserved F or W. Fields, in order: clone size, V gene, J gene, D gene, CDR3 protein, CDR3 DNA. A D gene is named only where the DNA matches it firmly. Size is omitted from some rows. Given values are once, few, many or a class for expanded clones.

abundance: few; v_gene: TRBV28; j_gene: TRBJ1-5; d_gene: .; CDR3aa: CASSFRPYSNQPQHF; CDR3nt: TGTGCCAGCAGTTTTAGACCATATAGCAATCAGCCCCAGCATTTT
abundance: .; v_gene: TRBV6-4; j_gene: TRBJ2-1; d_gene: .; CDR3aa: CASQKWGGADNEQFF; CDR3nt: TGTGCCAGCCAGAAGTGGGGGGGCGCGGACAATGAGCAGTTCTTC
abundance: .; v_gene: TRBV7-6; j_gene: TRBJ1-1; d_gene: TRBD1; CDR3aa: CASSVDRVGTEAFF; CDR3nt: TGTGCCAGCAGCGTGGACAGGGTTGGCACTGAAGCTTTCTTT
abundance: few; v_gene: TRBV20-1; j_gene: TRBJ2-1; d_gene: TRBD2; CDR3aa: CSARVGGSSSYNEQFF; CDR3nt: TGCAGTGCTAGAGTGGGGGGGTCGAGCTCCTACAATGAGCAGTTCTTC
abundance: few; v_gene: TRBV5-4; j_gene: TRBJ1-1; d_gene: TRBD1; CDR3aa: CASSVRDSEAFF; CDR3nt: TGTGCCAGCAGCGTCCGGGACAGTGAAGCTTTCTTT
abundance: .; v_gene: TRBV2; j_gene: TRBJ2-2; d_gene: .; CDR3aa: CASSTHGTVNTGELFF; CDR3nt: TGTGCCAGCAGTACCCACGGGACGGTGAACACCGGGGAGCTGTTTTTT
abundance: few; v_gene: TRBV2; j_gene: TRBJ2-1; d_gene: .; CDR3aa: CASSEVDSSYNEQFF; CDR3nt: TGTGCCAGCAGTGAGGTGGACAGCTCCTACAATGAGCAGTTCTTC
abundance: .; v_gene: TRBV7-2; j_gene: TRBJ2-1; d_gene: .; CDR3aa: CASSLGAGFSYNEQFF; CDR3nt: TGTGCCAGCAGCTTAGGGGCGGGGTTTTCCTACAATGAGCAGTTCTTC
abundance: few; v_gene: TRBV4-2; j_gene: TRBJ1-1; d_gene: .; CDR3aa: CASSQVHKGRSEAFF; CDR3nt: TGTGCCAGCAGCCAAGTTCATAAGGGGCGGTCTGAAGCTTTCTTT
abundance: many; v_gene: TRBV12-3/TRBV12-4; j_gene: TRBJ1-4; d_gene: .; CDR3aa: CASNYGGPTNEKLFF; CDR3nt: TGTGCCAGCAATTACGGGGGGCCCACTAATGAAAAACTGTTTTTT
abundance: .; v_gene: TRBV3-1; j_gene: TRBJ1-3; d_gene: .; CDR3aa: CASSHSRRVRGNTIYF; CDR3nt: TGTGCCAGCAGCCATAGCAGGAGGGTTCGAGGAAACACCATATATTTT
abundance: .; v_gene: TRBV3-1; j_gene: TRBJ2-1; d_gene: .; CDR3aa: CASSHRQIMKNEQFF; CDR3nt: TGTGCCAGCAGCCACAGGCAGATCATGAAAAATGAGCAGTTCTTC
abundance: .; v_gene: TRBV5-1; j_gene: TRBJ2-7; d_gene: .; CDR3aa: CASREPTGEQYF; CDR3nt: TGCGCCAGCAGGGAGCCGACTGGCGAGCAGTACTTC
abundance: .; v_gene: TRBV20-1; j_gene: TRBJ2-7; d_gene: .; CDR3aa: CSAGETAYEQYF; CDR3nt: TGCAGTGCTGGAGAGACAGCCTACGAGCAGTACTTC
abundance: .; v_gene: TRBV4-3; j_gene: TRBJ2-3; d_gene: .; CDR3aa: CASSQVQGVDTQYF; CDR3nt: TGCGCCAGCAGCCAAGTACAGGGTGTGGATACGCAGTATTTT
abundance: few; v_gene: TRBV5-4; j_gene: TRBJ2-3; d_gene: TRBD2; CDR3aa: CASSLATGLAGGPGPTDTQYF; CDR3nt: TGTGCCAGCAGCTTGGCCACAGGACTAGCGGGGGGGCCGGGCCCAACAGATACGCAGTATTTT
abundance: few; v_gene: TRBV6-1; j_gene: TRBJ2-1; d_gene: .; CDR3aa: CASRASRGSYNEQFF; CDR3nt: TGTGCCAGCCGAGCTAGCCGAGGCTCCTACAATGAGCAGTTCTTC
abundance: .; v_gene: TRBV5-1; j_gene: TRBJ1-6; d_gene: .; CDR3aa: CASSFGDRTSPLHF; CDR3nt: TGCGCCAGCAGCTTCGGGGACCGGACATCACCCCTCCACTTT
abundance: .; v_gene: TRBV5-6; j_gene: TRBJ1-2; d_gene: .; CDR3aa: CASSFGRVLYGYTF; CDR3nt: TGTGCCAGCAGCTTTGGCAGGGTTCTCTATGGCTACACCTTC
abundance: many; v_gene: TRBV9; j_gene: TRBJ2-1; d_gene: TRBD2; CDR3aa: CASSAGLAGPYNEQFF; CDR3nt: TGTGCCAGCAGCGCGGGACTAGCGGGACCCTACAATGAGCAGTTCTTC
abundance: few; v_gene: TRBV20-1; j_gene: TRBJ1-1; d_gene: .; CDR3aa: CSANGWVEAFF; CDR3nt: TGCAGTGCTAACGGGTGGGTTGAAGCTTTCTTT
abundance: few; v_gene: TRBV11-2; j_gene: TRBJ1-2; d_gene: TRBD1; CDR3aa: CASSSTVGTDF; CDR3nt: TGTGCCAGCAGCTCGACGGTAGGGACAGACTTC
abundance: .; v_gene: TRBV4-2; j_gene: TRBJ2-1; d_gene: .; CDR3aa: CASSPRSNEQFF; CDR3nt: TGTGCCAGCAGCCCCCGAAGTAATGAGCAGTTCTTC
abundance: .; v_gene: TRBV12-3/TRBV12-4; j_gene: TRBJ1-2; d_gene: .; CDR3aa: CASSIAGEYGYTF; CDR3nt: TGTGCCAGCAGTATCGCAGGGGAGTATGGCTACACCTTC
abundance: few; v_gene: TRBV6-1; j_gene: TRBJ1-2; d_gene: .; CDR3aa: CASRSYNTGGYTF; CDR3nt: TGTGCCAGCAGAAGTTATAACACCGGTGGCTACACCTTC
abundance: few; v_gene: TRBV12-3/TRBV12-4; j_gene: TRBJ2-5; d_gene: TRBD2; CDR3aa: CASSLALGTSQETQYF; CDR3nt: TGTGCCAGCAGTTTAGCGCTAGGGACTAGTCAAGAGACCCAGTACTTC
abundance: few; v_gene: TRBV7-9; j_gene: TRBJ2-1; d_gene: .; CDR3aa: CASSAPGGNEQFF; CDR3nt: TGTGCCAGCAGCGCACCCGGGGGCAATGAGCAGTTCTTC
abundance: .; v_gene: TRBV3-1; j_gene: TRBJ2-3; d_gene: .; CDR3aa: CASSQDGYTQTRALRDTQYF; CDR3nt: TGTGCCAGCAGCCAAGACGGGTACACGCAGACTAGGGCTCTTAGAGATACGCAGTATTTT
abundance: few; v_gene: TRBV27; j_gene: TRBJ1-4; d_gene: .; CDR3aa: CASSLTGIQGEKLFF; CDR3nt: TGTGCCAGCAGTTTGACCGGGATTCAAGGGGAAAAACTGTTTTTT
abundance: many; v_gene: TRBV29-1; j_gene: TRBJ2-3; d_gene: .; CDR3aa: CSVERQAQGDTQYF; CDR3nt: TGCAGCGTCGAAAGACAGGCCCAGGGAGATACGCAGTATTTT
abundance: many; v_gene: TRBV12-3/TRBV12-4; j_gene: TRBJ2-2; d_gene: TRBD2; CDR3aa: CASSAAGSGASGELFF; CDR3nt: TGTGCCAGCAGTGCCGCGGGTAGCGGGGCCTCCGGGGAGCTGTTTTTT